This T cell receptor (beta chain) was captured in a study of cytomegalovirus exposure and HLA in healthy donors. General study points: Per published reports, the classifier diagnosed cytomegalovirus status with high specificity and sensitivity. Within the 90 to 150 validation repertoires, first-cohort TCR clusters tended to co-occur, according to a later analysis.

The V gene's germline CDR1 is LNHNV and CDR2 YYDKDF (reference sequence). Trimming cost V 9 bases and J 5 bases, with 10 bases left between them. This CDR3 contains 11 residues. Repertoires were generated with immunoSEQ multiplex PCR, while TCRdb's copy carries only in-frame clones and drops some. The table lists some 90,000 clones, about 96% of them singletons. Of note for this clone: Its antigen is undetermined.

The clonotype was recovered from a man aged 18 to 30 in good health and CMV-seronegative. The sequencing input was PBMCs. This chain connects TRBV15 to TRBJ2-5; D possibly corresponds to TRBD2 (5 bases). In nucleotides, the CDR3 is TGTGCCACACGGGGAAAGGAGACCCAGTACTTC. Amino acids: CATRGKETQYF.